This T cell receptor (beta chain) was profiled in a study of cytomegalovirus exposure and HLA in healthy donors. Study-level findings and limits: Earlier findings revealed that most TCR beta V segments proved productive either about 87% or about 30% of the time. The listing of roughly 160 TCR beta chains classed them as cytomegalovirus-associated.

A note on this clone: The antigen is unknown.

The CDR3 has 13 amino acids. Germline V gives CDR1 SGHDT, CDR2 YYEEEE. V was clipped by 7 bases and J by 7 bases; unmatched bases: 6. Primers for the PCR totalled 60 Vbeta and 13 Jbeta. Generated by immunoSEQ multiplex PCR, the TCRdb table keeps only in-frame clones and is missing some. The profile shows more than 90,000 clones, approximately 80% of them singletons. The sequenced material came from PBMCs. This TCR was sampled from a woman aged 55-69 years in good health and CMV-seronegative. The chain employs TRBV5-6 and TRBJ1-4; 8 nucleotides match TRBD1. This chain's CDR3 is CASQGQGGEKLFF. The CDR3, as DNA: TGTGCCAGCCAAGGACAGGGAGGTGAAAAACTGTTTTTT.